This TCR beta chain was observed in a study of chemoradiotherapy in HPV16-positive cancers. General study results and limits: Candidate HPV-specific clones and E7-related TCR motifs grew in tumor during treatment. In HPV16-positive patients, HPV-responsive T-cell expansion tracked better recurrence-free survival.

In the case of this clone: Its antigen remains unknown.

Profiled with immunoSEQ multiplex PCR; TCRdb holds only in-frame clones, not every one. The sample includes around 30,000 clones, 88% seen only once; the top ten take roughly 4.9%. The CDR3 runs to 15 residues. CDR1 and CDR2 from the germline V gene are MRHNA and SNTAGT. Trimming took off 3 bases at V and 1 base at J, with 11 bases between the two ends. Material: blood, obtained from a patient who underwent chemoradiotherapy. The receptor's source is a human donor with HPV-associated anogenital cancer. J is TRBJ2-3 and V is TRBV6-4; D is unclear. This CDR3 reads CASSERGIGTDTQYF. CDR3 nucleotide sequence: TGTGCCAGCAGTGAAAGAGGAATCGGCACAGATACGCAGTATTTT.